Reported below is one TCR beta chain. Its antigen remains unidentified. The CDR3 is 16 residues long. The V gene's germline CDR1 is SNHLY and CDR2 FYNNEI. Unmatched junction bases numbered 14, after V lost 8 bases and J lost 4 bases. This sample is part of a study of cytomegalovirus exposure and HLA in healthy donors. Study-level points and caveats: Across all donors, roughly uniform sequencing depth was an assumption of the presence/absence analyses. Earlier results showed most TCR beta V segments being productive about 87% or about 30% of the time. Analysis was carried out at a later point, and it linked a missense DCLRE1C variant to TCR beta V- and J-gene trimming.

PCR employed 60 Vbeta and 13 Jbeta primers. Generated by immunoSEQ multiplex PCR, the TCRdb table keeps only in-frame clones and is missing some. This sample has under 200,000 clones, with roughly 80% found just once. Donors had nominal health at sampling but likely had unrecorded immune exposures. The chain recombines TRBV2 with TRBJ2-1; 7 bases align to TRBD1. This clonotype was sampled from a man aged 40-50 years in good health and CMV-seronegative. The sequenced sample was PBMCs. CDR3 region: CASSGTASILYNEQFF. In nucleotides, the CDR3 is TGTGCCAGCTCTGGGACAGCCAGTATCCTATACAATGAGCAGTTCTTC.